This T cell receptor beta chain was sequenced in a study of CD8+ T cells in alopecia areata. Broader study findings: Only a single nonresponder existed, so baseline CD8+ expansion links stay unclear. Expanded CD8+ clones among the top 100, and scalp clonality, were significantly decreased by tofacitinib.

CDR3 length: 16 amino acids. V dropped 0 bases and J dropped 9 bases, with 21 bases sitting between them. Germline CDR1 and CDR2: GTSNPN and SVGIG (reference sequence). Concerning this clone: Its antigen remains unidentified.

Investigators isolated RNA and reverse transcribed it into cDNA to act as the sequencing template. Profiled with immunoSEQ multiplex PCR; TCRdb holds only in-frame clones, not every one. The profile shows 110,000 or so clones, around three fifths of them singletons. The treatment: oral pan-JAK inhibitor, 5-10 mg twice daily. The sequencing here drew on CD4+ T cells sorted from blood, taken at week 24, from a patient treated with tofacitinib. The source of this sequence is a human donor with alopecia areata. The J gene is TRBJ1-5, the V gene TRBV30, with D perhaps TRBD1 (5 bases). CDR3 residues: CAWSVRGQGLGGPQHF. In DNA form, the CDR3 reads TGTGCCTGGAGTGTACGTGGGCAGGGTCTAGGAGGGCCCCAGCATTTT.